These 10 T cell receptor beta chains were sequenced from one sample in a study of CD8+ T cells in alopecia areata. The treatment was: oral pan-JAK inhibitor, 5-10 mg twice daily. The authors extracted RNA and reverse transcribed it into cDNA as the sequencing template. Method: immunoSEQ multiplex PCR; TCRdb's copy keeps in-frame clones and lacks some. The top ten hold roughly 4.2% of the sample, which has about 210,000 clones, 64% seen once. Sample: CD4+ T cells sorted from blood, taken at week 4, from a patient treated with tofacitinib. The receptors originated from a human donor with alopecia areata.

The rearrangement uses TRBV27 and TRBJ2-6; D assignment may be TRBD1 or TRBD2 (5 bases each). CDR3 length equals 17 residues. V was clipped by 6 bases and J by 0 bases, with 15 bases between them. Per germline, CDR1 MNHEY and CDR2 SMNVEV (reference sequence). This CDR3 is CASSPSGASSGANVLTF. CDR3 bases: TGTGCCAGCAGCCCGTCCGGGGCAAGCTCTGGGGCCAACGTCCTGACTTTC.

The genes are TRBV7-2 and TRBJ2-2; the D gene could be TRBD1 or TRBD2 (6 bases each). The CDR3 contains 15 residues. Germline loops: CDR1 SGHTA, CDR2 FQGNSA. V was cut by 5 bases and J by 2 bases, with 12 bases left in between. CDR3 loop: CASSPGAGNTGELFF. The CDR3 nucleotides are TGTGCCAGCAGCCCGGGGGCGGGAAACACCGGGGAGCTGTTTTTT.

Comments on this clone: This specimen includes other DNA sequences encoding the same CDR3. CDR3 residues: CASSQDSYGYTF. The CDR3 DNA reads as TGTGCCAGCAGCCAGGACAGCTATGGCTACACCTTC. The rearrangement joins TRBV5-6 to TRBJ1-2; TRBD1 is a possible D gene (6 bases). Trimming took 4 bases from V and 4 from J, leaving 8 bases between them. Germline V lookup: CDR1 SGHDT, CDR2 YYEEEE. The CDR3 extends over 12 amino acids.

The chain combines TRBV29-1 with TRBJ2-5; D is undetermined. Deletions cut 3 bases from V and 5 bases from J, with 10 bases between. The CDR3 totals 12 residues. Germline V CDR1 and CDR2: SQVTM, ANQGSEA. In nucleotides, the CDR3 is TGCAGCGTTGAGGTCTTCGGCGAGACCCAGTACTTC. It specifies CSVEVFGETQYF.

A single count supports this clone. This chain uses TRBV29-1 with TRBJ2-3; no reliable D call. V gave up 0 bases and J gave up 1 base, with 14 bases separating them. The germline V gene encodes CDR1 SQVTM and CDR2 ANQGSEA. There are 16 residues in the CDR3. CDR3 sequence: CSVEEQALFGTDTQYF. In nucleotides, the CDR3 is TGCAGCGTTGAAGAACAAGCTCTCTTCGGCACAGATACGCAGTATTTT.

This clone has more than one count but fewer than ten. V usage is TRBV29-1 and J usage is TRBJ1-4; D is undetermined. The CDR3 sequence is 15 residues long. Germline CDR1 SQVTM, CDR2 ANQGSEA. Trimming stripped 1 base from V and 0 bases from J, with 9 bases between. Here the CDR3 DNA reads TGCAGCGTTGAAGGCGAGAAATCAACTAATGAAAAACTGTTTTTT. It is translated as CSVEGEKSTNEKLFF.

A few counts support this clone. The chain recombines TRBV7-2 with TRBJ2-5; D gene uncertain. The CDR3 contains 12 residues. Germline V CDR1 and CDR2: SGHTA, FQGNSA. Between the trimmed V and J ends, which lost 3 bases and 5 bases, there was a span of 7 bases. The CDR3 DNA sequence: TGTGCCAGCAGCTTTAGGAGTGAGACCCAGTACTTC. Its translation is CASSFRSETQYF.

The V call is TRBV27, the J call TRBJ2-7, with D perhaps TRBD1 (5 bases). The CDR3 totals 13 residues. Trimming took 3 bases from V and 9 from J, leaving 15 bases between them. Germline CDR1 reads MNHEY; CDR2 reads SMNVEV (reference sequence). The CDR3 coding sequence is TGTGCCAGCAGTTTCTTACAGGCCGCAGTGCAGTACTTC. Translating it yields CASSFLQAAVQYF.

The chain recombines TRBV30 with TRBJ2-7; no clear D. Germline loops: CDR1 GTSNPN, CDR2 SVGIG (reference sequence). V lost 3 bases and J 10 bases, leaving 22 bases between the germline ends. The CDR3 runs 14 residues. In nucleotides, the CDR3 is TGTGCCTGGAGCCTGCGTCCCCCTCCCATCCCACAGTACTTC. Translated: CAWSLRPPPIPQYF.

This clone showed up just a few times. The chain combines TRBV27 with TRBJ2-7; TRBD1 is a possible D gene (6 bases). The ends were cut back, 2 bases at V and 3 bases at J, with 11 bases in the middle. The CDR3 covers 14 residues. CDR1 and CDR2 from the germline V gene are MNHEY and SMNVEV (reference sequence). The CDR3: CASSLQGDIYEQYF. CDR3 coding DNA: TGTGCCAGCAGTTTACAAGGGGACATCTACGAGCAGTACTTC.